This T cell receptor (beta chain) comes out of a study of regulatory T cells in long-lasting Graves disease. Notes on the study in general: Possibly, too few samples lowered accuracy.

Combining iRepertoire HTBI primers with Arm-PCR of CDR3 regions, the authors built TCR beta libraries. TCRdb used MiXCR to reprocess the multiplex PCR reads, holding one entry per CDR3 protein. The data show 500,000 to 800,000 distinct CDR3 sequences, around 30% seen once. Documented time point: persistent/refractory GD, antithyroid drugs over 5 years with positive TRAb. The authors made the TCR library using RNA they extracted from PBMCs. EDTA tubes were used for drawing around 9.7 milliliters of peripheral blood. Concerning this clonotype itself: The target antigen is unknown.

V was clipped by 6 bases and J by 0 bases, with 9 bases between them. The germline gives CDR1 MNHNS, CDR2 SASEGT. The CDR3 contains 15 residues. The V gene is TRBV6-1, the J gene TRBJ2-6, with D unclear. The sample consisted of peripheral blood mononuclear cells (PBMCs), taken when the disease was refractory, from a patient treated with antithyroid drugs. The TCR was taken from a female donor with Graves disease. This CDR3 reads CASSIDISGANVLTF. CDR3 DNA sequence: TGTGCCAGCAGCATTGACATCTCTGGGGCCAACGTCCTGACTTTC.